These T cell receptor beta chains were read from a single sample in a study of T-cell memory formation after mild COVID-19. TCRdb redid the calling of the 5' RACE reads with MiXCR, one entry per CDR3 protein. Seen here are about 140,000 distinct CDR3 sequences, around 13% observed once, and the top ten hold around an eighth. Source material: PBMCs or a T cell subset sorted from them (not recorded which). These receptors were obtained from an adult woman who had mild COVID-19 (a few samples of this study predate the infection). Cell type and time point are not known. Both conserved end residues are part of each CDR3. D genes are given only for firm matches. Clone sizes are given selectively: once, few, many, or a class where the clone is expanded.

-	17	TRBV25-1	-	TRBJ2-6	TGTGCCAGCAGTGATAGGGGGGGCCCACCTGGGGCCAACGTCCTGACTTTC	CASSDRGGPPGANVLTF
-	16	TRBV5-5	-	TRBJ2-5	TGTGCCAGCAGTCTCCCTGGGACTCCAACAAGAGAGACCCAGTACTTC	CASSLPGTPTRETQYF
-	13	TRBV20-1	few	TRBJ2-7	TGCAGTGCCCGTAAAGCTGAATCCTACGAGCAGTACTTC	CSARKAESYEQYF
-	14	TRBV15	once	TRBJ1-2	TGTGCCACCAGCAGAGATCGGCGTGGGGGGGGCTACACCTTC	CATSRDRRGGGYTF
-	17	TRBV2	few	TRBJ2-2	TGTGCCAGCAGGGTCGAAGAGGGCGGTTTTAACACCGGGGAGCTGTTTTTT	CASRVEEGGFNTGELFF
-	15	TRBV18	-	TRBJ1-2	TGTGCCAGCTCACCATCAACTGGGGAAGGTTACGGCTACACCTTC	CASSPSTGEGYGYTF
TRBD2	15	TRBV7-6	few	TRBJ2-2	TGTGCCAGCAGCTTGCTGACTAGCGGAGGCGGGGAGCTGTTTTTT	CASSLLTSGGGELFF
TRBD2	13	TRBV5-1	-	TRBJ2-1	TGCGCCACTAGCGGGGGGGCCGGGAATGAGCAGTTCTTC	CATSGGAGNEQFF
TRBD2	13	TRBV9	many	TRBJ2-7	TGTGCCAGCAACCTGGGAGGGTACGGCGAGCAGTACTTC	CASNLGGYGEQYF
-	13	TRBV27	-	TRBJ2-5	TGTGCCAGCAGTCGAAAGTACCAAGAGACCCAGTACTTC	CASSRKYQETQYF
-	14	TRBV7-2	few	TRBJ1-2	TGTGCCAGCAGCCCCCCAGGGCAGATCTATGGCTACACCTTC	CASSPPGQIYGYTF
TRBD2	15	TRBV5-1	few	TRBJ2-5	TGCGCCAGCAGCTCTAAAGGAGGCGGGAGGGAGACCCAGTACTTC	CASSSKGGGRETQYF
-	16	TRBV5-8	few	TRBJ1-5	TGTGCCAGCAGCAGGGGGGAGGGATGGAGCAATCAGCCCCAGCATTTT	CASSRGEGWSNQPQHF
TRBD1	13	TRBV12-3/TRBV12-4	few	TRBJ1-2	TGTGCCAGCAGTCCGACAGGGGGCTGGGGCTACACCTTC	CASSPTGGWGYTF
TRBD1	17	TRBV24-1	-	TRBJ1-5	TGTGCCACCAGTGGTGGAGGGGGCGGTATACGCAATCAGCCCCAGCATTTT	CATSGGGGGIRNQPQHF
-	14	TRBV9	few	TRBJ2-1	TGTGCCAGCAGCGTAGACCCCGAGGGCGGTGAGCAGTTCTTC	CASSVDPEGGEQFF
-	14	TRBV14	-	TRBJ1-1	TGTGCCAGCAGCCAAGGGCTCAGGAACACTGAAGCTTTCTTT	CASSQGLRNTEAFF
-	13	TRBV7-3	-	TRBJ2-3	TGTGCCAGCAGCTTAACGAGGGATTCGGACAGCCATTTT	CASSLTRDSDSHF
-	16	TRBV4-3	-	TRBJ1-1	TGCGCCAGCAGCCAAGATCCTGGGTTGGGGAACACTGAAGCTTTCTTT	CASSQDPGLGNTEAFF
-	14	TRBV27	-	TRBJ1-2	TGTGCCAGCTCCACAAGGGGTCGGAACTATGGCTACACCTTC	CASSTRGRNYGYTF
TRBD2	16	TRBV5-1	-	TRBJ2-5	TGCGCCAGCAGCCGAGGTAGCGGGGGGTACCAAGAGACCCAGTACTTC	CASSRGSGGYQETQYF
TRBD2	16	TRBV4-3	few	TRBJ2-7	TGCGCCAGCAGCCAAGTAAGCGGGATAAACACCTACGAGCAGTACTTC	CASSQVSGINTYEQYF
-	13	TRBV27	few	TRBJ2-5	TGTGCCAGCAGTTTGAGGGTTGGAGAGACCCAGTACTTC	CASSLRVGETQYF
-	14	TRBV25-1	few	TRBJ2-3	TGTGCCAGCAGGTTAACAGGAGGGACAGATACGCAGTATTTT	CASRLTGGTDTQYF
TRBD2	15	TRBV12-3/TRBV12-4	-	TRBJ2-2	TGTGCCAGCAACTTGCGGAGGGGAGGGACCGGGGAGCTGTTTTTT	CASNLRRGGTGELFF
-	12	TRBV6-2/TRBV6-3	few	TRBJ2-5	TGTGCCAGCAGTTACGTGGGAGAGACCCAGTACTTC	CASSYVGETQYF
-	11	TRBV7-9	many	TRBJ2-5	TGTGCCAGCAGCGTATGGGGGACCCAGTACTTC	CASSVWGTQYF
TRBD1	15	TRBV29-1	-	TRBJ2-7	TGCAGCGTTGAAGGAAGAGGGGGCCTCCCCTCCGAGCAGTACTTC	CSVEGRGGLPSEQYF
-	13	TRBV7-6	-	TRBJ1-4	TGTGCCAGCAGCCTGGCCCAAACTGAAAAACTGTTTTTT	CASSLAQTEKLFF
-	14	TRBV6-6	few	TRBJ1-1	TGTGCCAGCAGTTCGATGGTTGGAAACACTGAAGCTTTCTTT	CASSSMVGNTEAFF
TRBD2	14	TRBV7-6	-	TRBJ2-2	TGTGCCAGCAGCTTCGTGGGAGGGTCCGGGGAGCTGTTTTTT	CASSFVGGSGELFF
-	12	TRBV7-2	-	TRBJ2-5	TGTGCCAGCAGCTTCCATGGGCAGACCCAGTACTTC	CASSFHGQTQYF
-	12	TRBV20-1	-	TRBJ2-7	TGCAGTGCTAGAGGCCAAACCTACGAGCAGTACTTC	CSARGQTYEQYF
-	13	TRBV30	-	TRBJ1-2	TGTGCCTGGAGTCTCCTAGGACCTAAACTTTACACCTTC	CAWSLLGPKLYTF
-	13	TRBV5-1	many	TRBJ1-2	TGCGCCAGCAGCCCACAGGTTAACTATGGCTACACCTTC	CASSPQVNYGYTF
-	14	TRBV18	few	TRBJ2-1	TGTGCCAGCTCCCTCGGACCGGGCTACAATGAGCAGTTCTTC	CASSLGPGYNEQFF
TRBD1	15	TRBV18	-	TRBJ1-1	TGTGCCAGCTCACCCGGGACAGGGATGAACACTGAAGCTTTCTTT	CASSPGTGMNTEAFF
-	14	TRBV18	few	TRBJ1-6	TGTGCCAGCTCACCGCCTACGGAGCAGGGGTCCCTCCACTTT	CASSPPTEQGSLHF